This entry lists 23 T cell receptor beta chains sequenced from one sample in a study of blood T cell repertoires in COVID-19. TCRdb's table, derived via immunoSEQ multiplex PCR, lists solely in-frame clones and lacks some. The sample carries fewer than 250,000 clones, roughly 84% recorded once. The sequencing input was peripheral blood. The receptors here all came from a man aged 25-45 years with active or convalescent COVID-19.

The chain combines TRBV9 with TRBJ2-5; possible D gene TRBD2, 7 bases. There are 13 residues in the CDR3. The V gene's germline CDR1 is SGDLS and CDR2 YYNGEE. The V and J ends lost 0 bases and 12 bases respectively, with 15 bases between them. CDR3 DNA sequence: TGTGCCAGCAGCGTAGATTCTGGGGGGGCCGAGTACTTC. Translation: CASSVDSGGAEYF.

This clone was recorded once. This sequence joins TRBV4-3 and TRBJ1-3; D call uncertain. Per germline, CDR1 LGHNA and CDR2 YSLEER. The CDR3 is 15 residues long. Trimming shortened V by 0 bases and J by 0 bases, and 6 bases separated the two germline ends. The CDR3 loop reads CASSQDPSSGNTIYF. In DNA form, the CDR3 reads TGCGCCAGCAGCCAAGACCCCTCCTCTGGAAACACCATATATTTT.

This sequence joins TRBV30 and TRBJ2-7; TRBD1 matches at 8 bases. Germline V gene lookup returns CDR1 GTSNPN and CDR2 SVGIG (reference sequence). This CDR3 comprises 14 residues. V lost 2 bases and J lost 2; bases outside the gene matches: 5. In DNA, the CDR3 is TGTGCCTGGAGTTTGACAGGGGACCCCTACGAGCAGTACTTC. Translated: CAWSLTGDPYEQYF.

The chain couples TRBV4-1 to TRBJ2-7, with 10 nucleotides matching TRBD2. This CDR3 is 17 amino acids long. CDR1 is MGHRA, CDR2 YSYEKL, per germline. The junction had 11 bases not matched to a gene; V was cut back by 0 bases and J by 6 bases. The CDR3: CASSQDASGRVSVEQYF. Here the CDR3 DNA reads TGCGCCAGCAGCCAAGATGCGAGCGGGAGGGTCTCGGTCGAGCAGTACTTC.

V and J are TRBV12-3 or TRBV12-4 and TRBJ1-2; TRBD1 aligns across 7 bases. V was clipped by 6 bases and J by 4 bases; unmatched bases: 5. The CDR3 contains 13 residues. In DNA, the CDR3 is TGTGCCAGCAGAAGGGGGCAAGGCTATGGCTACACCTTC. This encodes CASRRGQGYGYTF.

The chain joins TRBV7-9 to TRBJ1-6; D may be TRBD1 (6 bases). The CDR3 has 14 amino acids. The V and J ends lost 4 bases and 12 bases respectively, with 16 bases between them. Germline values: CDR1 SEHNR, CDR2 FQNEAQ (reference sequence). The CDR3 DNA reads TGTGCCAGCAGCTCTACAGGGTCTAGGCTACCCCTCCACTTT. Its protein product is CASSSTGSRLPLHF.

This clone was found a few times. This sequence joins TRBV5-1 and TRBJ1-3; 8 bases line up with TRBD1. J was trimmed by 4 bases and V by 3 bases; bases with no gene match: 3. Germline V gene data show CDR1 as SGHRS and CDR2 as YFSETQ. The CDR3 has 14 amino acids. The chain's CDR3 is CASSSGTGGNTIYF. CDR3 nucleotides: TGCGCCAGCAGCTCCGGGACAGGAGGAAACACCATATATTTT.

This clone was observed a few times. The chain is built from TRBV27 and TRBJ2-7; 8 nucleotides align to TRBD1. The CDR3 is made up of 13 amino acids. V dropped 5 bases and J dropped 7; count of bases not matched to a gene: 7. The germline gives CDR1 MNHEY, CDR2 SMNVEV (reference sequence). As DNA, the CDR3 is TGTGCCAGCAGTCTGACAGGGGAGAGGGAGCAGTACTTC. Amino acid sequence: CASSLTGEREQYF.

The CDR3 DNA reads as TGTGCCAGCAGCCCCCGAGGGTCCACAGATACGCAGTATTTT. Protein product: CASSPRGSTDTQYF. The chain joins TRBV7-2 to TRBJ2-3, with D perhaps TRBD2 (5 bases). The CDR3 has 14 amino acids. V was clipped by 5 bases and J by 2 bases, with 11 bases between them. CDR1 is SGHTA, CDR2 FQGNSA, per germline.

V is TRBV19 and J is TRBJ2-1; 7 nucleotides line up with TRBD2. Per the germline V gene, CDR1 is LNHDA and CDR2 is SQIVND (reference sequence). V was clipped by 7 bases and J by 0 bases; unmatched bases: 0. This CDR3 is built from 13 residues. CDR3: CASKRDSYNEQFF. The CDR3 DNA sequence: TGTGCCAGTAAGCGGGACTCCTACAATGAGCAGTTCTTC.

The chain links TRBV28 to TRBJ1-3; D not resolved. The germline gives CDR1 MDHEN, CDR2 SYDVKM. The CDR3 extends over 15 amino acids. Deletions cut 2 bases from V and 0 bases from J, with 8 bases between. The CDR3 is CASSLNQFSGNTIYF. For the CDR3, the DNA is TGTGCCAGCAGTTTAAATCAGTTCTCTGGAAACACCATATATTTT.

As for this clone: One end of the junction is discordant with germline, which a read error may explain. The CDR3 spells CASSSRLRNAEAFF. In DNA, the CDR3 is TGTGCCAGCAGCTCGAGGTTACGGAACGCTGAAGCTTTCTTT. The genes are TRBV13 and TRBJ1-1; D unresolved. CDR1 is PRHDT, CDR2 FYEKMQ, per germline (reference sequence). The CDR3 is 14 amino acids.

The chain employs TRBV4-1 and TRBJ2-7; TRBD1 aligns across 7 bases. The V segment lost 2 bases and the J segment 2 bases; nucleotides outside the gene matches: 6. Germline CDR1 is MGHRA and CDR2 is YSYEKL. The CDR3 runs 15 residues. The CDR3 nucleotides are TGCGCCAGCAGCCAACGCCGGGACAGCCCCTACGAGCAGTACTTC. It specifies CASSQRRDSPYEQYF.

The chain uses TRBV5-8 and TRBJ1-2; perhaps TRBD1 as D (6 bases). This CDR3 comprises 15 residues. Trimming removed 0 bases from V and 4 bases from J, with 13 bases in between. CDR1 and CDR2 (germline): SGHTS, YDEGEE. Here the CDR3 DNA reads TGTGCCAGCAGCTTGGCAGGGGCGCTAGTCTATGGCTACACCTTC. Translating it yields CASSLAGALVYGYTF. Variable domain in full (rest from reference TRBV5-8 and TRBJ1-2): EAGVTQSPTHLIKTRGQQATLRCSPISGHTSVYWYQQALGLGLQFLLWYDEGEERNRGNFPPRFSGRQFPNYSSELNVNALELEDSALYLCASSLAGALVYGYTFGSGTRLTVV.

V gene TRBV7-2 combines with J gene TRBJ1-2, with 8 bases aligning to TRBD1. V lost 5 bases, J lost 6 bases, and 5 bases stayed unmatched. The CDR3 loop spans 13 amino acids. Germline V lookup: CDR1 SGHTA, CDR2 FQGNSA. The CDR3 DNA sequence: TGTGCCAGCAGCCAGGACAGGGCAAATGGCTACACCTTC. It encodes CASSQDRANGYTF.

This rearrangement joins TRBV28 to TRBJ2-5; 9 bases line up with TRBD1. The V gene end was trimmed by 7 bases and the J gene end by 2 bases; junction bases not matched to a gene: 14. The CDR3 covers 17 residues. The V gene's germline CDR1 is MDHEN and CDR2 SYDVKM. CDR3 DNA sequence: TGTGCCAGCACCACAGGGGGCAGGACAGAGGTTCAAGAGACCCAGTACTTC. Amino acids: CASTTGGRTEVQETQYF.

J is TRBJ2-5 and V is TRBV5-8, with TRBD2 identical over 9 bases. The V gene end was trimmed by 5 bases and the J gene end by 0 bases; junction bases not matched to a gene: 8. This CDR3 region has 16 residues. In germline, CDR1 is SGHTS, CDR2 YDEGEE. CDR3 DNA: TGTGCCAGCAGTTCCATTAGCGGGGGCTACCAAGAGACCCAGTACTTC. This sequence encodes CASSSISGGYQETQYF.

CDR3 loop: CASSRRQGRVNTEAFF. The CDR3 region has the DNA TGTGCCAGCAGCAGACGACAGGGACGGGTGAACACTGAAGCTTTCTTT. The rearrangement joins TRBV21-1 to TRBJ1-1; the DNA was not compared with TRBD1, the D call given in the table. TRBV21-1 is given as a pseudogene. The CDR3 covers 16 residues.

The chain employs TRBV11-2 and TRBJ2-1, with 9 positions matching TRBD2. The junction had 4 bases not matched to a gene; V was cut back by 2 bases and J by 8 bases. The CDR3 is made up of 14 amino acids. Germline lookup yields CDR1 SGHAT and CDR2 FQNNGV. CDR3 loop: CASSLTRTSDEQFF. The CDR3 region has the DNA TGTGCCAGCAGCTTAACTCGGACTAGCGATGAGCAGTTCTTC.

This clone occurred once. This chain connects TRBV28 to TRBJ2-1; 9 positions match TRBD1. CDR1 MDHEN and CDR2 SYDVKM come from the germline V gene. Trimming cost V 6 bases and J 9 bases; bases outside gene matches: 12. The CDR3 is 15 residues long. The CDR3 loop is CASSPLGQGFGEQFF. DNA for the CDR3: TGTGCCAGCAGCCCTCTCGGACAGGGGTTCGGTGAGCAGTTCTTC.

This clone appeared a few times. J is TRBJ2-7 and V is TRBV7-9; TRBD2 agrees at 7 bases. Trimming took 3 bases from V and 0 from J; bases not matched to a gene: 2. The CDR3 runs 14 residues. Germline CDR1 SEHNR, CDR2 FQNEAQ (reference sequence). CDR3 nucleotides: TGTGCCAGCAGCTTCCCGGGGGGCTCCTACGAGCAGTACTTC. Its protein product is CASSFPGGSYEQYF. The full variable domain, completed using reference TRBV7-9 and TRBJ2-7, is DTGVSQNPRHKITKRGQNVTFRCDPISEHNRLYWYRQTLGQGPEFLTYFQNEAQLEKSRLLSDRFSAERPKGSFSTLEIQRTEQGDSAMYLCASSFPGGSYEQYFGPGTRLTVT.

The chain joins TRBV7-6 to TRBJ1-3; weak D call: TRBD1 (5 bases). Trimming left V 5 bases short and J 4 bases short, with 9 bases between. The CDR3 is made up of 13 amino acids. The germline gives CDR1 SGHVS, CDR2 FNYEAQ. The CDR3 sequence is CASSDRQGNTIYF. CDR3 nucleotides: TGTGCCAGCAGCGACAGACAGGGAAACACCATATATTTT.

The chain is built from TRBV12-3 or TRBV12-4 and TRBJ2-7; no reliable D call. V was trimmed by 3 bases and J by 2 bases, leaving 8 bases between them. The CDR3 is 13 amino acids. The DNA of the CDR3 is TGTGCCAGCAGTTTTCACACCACCTACGAGCAGTACTTC. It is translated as CASSFHTTYEQYF.